This T cell receptor (beta chain) was identified during a study of T cells after yellow fever vaccination. Study findings and constraints: Most primary-vaccination clones reappeared after the booster (about 96% CD4, 88% CD8).

A universal primer site and UMIs were added as TCR cDNA was made by 5'RACE template switching. TCRdb re-called the 5' RACE reads with MiXCR, one entry per CDR3 protein. The table lists 150,000 or so distinct CDR3 sequences, roughly a tenth of them singletons. The germline V gene has CDR1 SQVTM and CDR2 ANQGSEA. The CDR3 loop spans 12 amino acids. Trimming took 7 bases from V and 5 from J; bases not matched to a gene: 5. About this clonotype itself: Its antigen is as yet unknown.

This specimen consisted of CD8+ T cells sorted from PBMCs, obtained 45 days after the yellow fever booster vaccination. This chain connects TRBV29-1 to TRBJ2-7; 10 bases agree with TRBD1. This clonotype was sampled from a man younger than 30 who received the YFV17D yellow fever vaccine. CDR3 nucleotide sequence: TGCAGCGCCGGGACAGGGGTGCACGAGCAGTACTTC. The encoded protein is CSAGTGVHEQYF.